This is a list of T cell receptor beta chains from one sample in a study of cytomegalovirus exposure and HLA in healthy donors. The protocol was immunoSEQ multiplex PCR, while the TCRdb copy is restricted to in-frame clones and leaves out a portion. The sample totals 200,000 to 250,000 clones. Sequenced: PBMCs. These receptor sequences come from a girl aged 2-9 years in good health and CMV-seropositive. The CDR3 runs from the conserved cysteine through the conserved F or W. The D gene is left open where the match is weak.

v_call	cdr3_length	d_call	j_call	cdr3_aa	cdr3_nt
TRBV7-9	14	TRBD1	TRBJ2-3	CASSPGTGTDTQYF	TGTGCCAGCAGCCCCGGGACAGGCACAGATACGCAGTATTTT
TRBV2	15	NA	TRBJ1-1	CASSAEGGGNTEAFF	TGTGCCAGCAGTGCGGAGGGTGGGGGAAACACTGAAGCTTTCTTT
TRBV7-9	16	NA	TRBJ1-3	CASSPRGGVSGNTIYF	TGTGCCAGCAGCCCTCGGGGGGGCGTTTCAGGAAACACCATATATTTT
TRBV19	13	TRBD1	TRBJ1-1	CASSIDRGTEAFF	TGTGCCAGTAGTATCGACAGGGGAACTGAAGCTTTCTTT
TRBV2	12	NA	TRBJ2-7	CASTGGGYEQYF	TGTGCCAGCACTGGGGGCGGCTACGAGCAGTACTTC
TRBV6-4	15	TRBD1	TRBJ1-2	CASRAGQGANYGYTF	TGTGCCAGCAGAGCTGGACAGGGGGCCAACTATGGCTACACCTTC
TRBV9	16	TRBD1	TRBJ1-3	CASSSHTRGSGNTIYF	TGTGCCAGCAGCTCCCATACCAGGGGGTCTGGAAACACCATATATTTT
TRBV2	16	NA	TRBJ1-6	CASSEAGGLLDSPLHF	TGTGCCAGCAGTGAGGCCGGGGGGCTTCTTGATTCACCCCTCCACTTT
TRBV28	14	NA	TRBJ1-1	CASSFTQDGTEAFF	TGTGCCAGCAGTTTCACCCAGGATGGCACTGAAGCTTTCTTT
TRBV6-5	14	NA	TRBJ2-5	CASSYSVDQETQYF	TGTGCCAGCAGTTACTCAGTAGATCAAGAGACCCAGTACTTC
TRBV7-6	19	TRBD2	TRBJ2-2	CASGRSIFERESNTGELFF	TGTGCCAGCGGCCGTAGTATATTCGAGCGGGAGTCCAACACCGGGGAGCTGTTTTTT
TRBV2	14	TRBD2	TRBJ2-1	CASSPSGRVNEQFF	TGTGCCAGCAGTCCTAGCGGGAGAGTCAATGAGCAGTTCTTC
TRBV19	13	NA	TRBJ1-2	CASSMPSPDGYTF	TGTGCCAGTAGTATGCCCTCCCCGGATGGCTACACCTTC
TRBV10-3	13	NA	TRBJ1-5	CAIGSGLGQPQHF	TGTGCCATCGGATCAGGGTTAGGTCAGCCCCAGCATTTT
TRBV5-4	16	NA	TRBJ1-2	CASSLVGRAHGYGYTF	TGTGCCAGCAGCTTGGTGGGGAGGGCGCATGGCTATGGCTACACCTTC
TRBV27	13	NA	TRBJ2-5	CASSRGVRETQYF	TGTGCCAGCAGTCGCGGGGTCCGCGAGACCCAGTACTTC
TRBV29-1	14	NA	TRBJ1-5	CSVAWGPSNQPQHF	TGCAGCGTTGCTTGGGGGCCTAGCAATCAGCCCCAGCATTTT
TRBV7-9	17	NA	TRBJ2-2	CASSSTMAAANTGELFF	TGTGCCAGCAGTTCAACCATGGCGGCCGCGAACACCGGGGAGCTGTTTTTT
TRBV11-2	14	TRBD1	TRBJ1-2	CASSGQDHYYGYTF	TGTGCCAGCAGCGGACAGGACCATTACTATGGCTACACCTTC
TRBV15	17	TRBD2	TRBJ2-7	CATSRDSGGGRSYEQYF	TGTGCCACCAGCAGAGATTCGGGGGGAGGGCGTTCCTACGAGCAGTACTTC
TRBV27	16	NA	TRBJ2-1	CASSLPPGTPYNEQFF	TGTGCCAGCAGTTTACCTCCCGGGACTCCGTACAATGAGCAGTTCTTC
TRBV30	14	NA	TRBJ1-5	CAWSVRGMDQPQHF	TGTGCCTGGAGTGTACGAGGAATGGATCAGCCCCAGCATTTT
TRBV2	14	NA	TRBJ2-7	CASSVRKDSYEQYF	TGTGCCAGCAGTGTGAGGAAGGACTCCTACGAGCAGTACTTC
TRBV4-1	14	NA	TRBJ1-2	CASSQGGMMTGYTF	TGCGCCAGCAGCCAAGGCGGCATGATGACTGGCTACACCTTC
TRBV10-2	12	NA	TRBJ2-3	CASRAGGDTQYF	TGCGCCAGCAGGGCAGGGGGGGATACGCAGTATTTT
TRBV7-9	18	TRBD2	TRBJ2-7	CASSPFGEGAGATYEQYF	TGTGCCAGCAGCCCTTTCGGGGAGGGAGCGGGAGCGACCTACGAGCAGTACTTC
TRBV4-2	17	NA	TRBJ2-1	CASSQDGDRSSYNEQFF	TGTGCCAGCAGCCAAGATGGTGACAGGAGCTCCTACAATGAGCAGTTCTTC
TRBV30	13	TRBD1	TRBJ1-1	CAWRTGVNTEAFF	TGTGCCTGGAGGACAGGGGTGAACACTGAAGCTTTCTTT
TRBV7-8	15	TRBD2	TRBJ2-1	CASGRVIAGAAEQFF	TGTGCCAGCGGGAGGGTAATAGCGGGAGCGGCTGAGCAGTTCTTC
TRBV27	16	TRBD2	TRBJ2-7	CASSLSPSGSSYEQYF	TGTGCCAGCAGTTTATCTCCTAGCGGAAGCTCCTACGAGCAGTACTTC
TRBV15	17	TRBD2	TRBJ2-5	CATSLAGLGMAQETQYF	TGTGCCACCAGCCTAGCGGGCCTCGGTATGGCCCAAGAGACCCAGTACTTC
TRBV7-8	18	TRBD2	TRBJ2-3	CASSLALLAGGSPDTQYF	TGTGCCAGCAGCTTAGCGCTTTTAGCGGGAGGATCCCCAGATACGCAGTATTTT
TRBV7-6	13	TRBD2	TRBJ2-1	CASSLAPGLAKFF	TGTGCCAGCAGCTTAGCCCCGGGACTAGCGAAGTTCTTC
TRBV11-2	16	NA	TRBJ2-6	CASSGNRDSGANVLTF	TGTGCCAGCAGCGGAAACAGAGACTCTGGGGCCAACGTCCTGACTTTC
TRBV2	14	NA	TRBJ2-7	CASSDSVYRYEQYF	TGTGCCAGCAGTGATTCGGTTTACCGCTACGAGCAGTACTTC